These 32 T cell receptor beta chains originate from one sample sequenced in a study of identical twins. TCRdb re-derived calls from the 5' RACE reads in MiXCR, one entry per CDR3 protein. This sample has hundreds of thousands of distinct CDR3 sequences, with 8% to 9% found just once. This sample also appeared in a second study, on yellow fever vaccine responses in identical twins.

Sequencing used PBMCs. Every receptor here comes from a woman aged 18-29 years in good health.

This clonotype was observed a handful of times. The gene calls are TRBV21-1 and TRBJ2-2; TRBD1, the D gene given by the table, was not confirmed from the DNA. TRBV21-1 is a known pseudogene. CDR3 size: 17 residues. Here the CDR3 reads CASSFQPGGRETGELFF. CDR3 in DNA: TGTGCCAGCAGCTTCCAACCCGGGGGCCGGGAGACCGGGGAGCTGTTTTTT.

The sample holds many counts of this clonotype. The chain joins TRBV5-1 to TRBJ2-7; no firm D call. The CDR3 sequence is 13 residues long. The ends were cut back, 1 base at V and 1 base at J, with 6 bases in the middle. Germline V gene data show CDR1 as SGHRS and CDR2 as YFSETQ. The DNA for the CDR3 is TGCGCCAGCAGCTTGCTAGAATCCTACGAGCAGTACTTC. Translated: CASSLLESYEQYF.

This sequence joins TRBV5-5 and TRBJ2-7; no clear D gene. This CDR3 has 14 amino acids. V lost 4 bases to trimming and J lost 3 bases, with 14 bases between them. CDR1 is SGHKS and CDR2 is YYEKEE in the germline V gene (reference sequence). The CDR3 reads CASSRRDINYEQYF. CDR3 coding DNA: TGTGCCAGCAGCCGCCGAGACATTAACTACGAGCAGTACTTC.

This clonotype has a count of ten or more. The chain employs TRBV11-2 and TRBJ2-1; D unresolved. Germline CDR1 SGHAT, CDR2 FQNNGV. Trimming shortened V by 5 bases and J by 5 bases, and 13 bases separated the two germline ends. CDR3 length: 14 amino acids. CDR3 bases: TGTGCCAGCAGCCCCCAGGCAGGTCACAATGAGCAGTTCTTC. Amino acids: CASSPQAGHNEQFF.

This clonotype has a handful of counts. The CDR3 coding sequence is TGTGCCAGTAGTATGATGGGTGAGACCCAGTACTTC. It specifies CASSMMGETQYF. The chain links TRBV19 to TRBJ2-5; D remains unclear. Germline V lookup: CDR1 LNHDA, CDR2 SQIVND (reference sequence). CDR3 length: 12 residues. Trimming stripped 3 bases from V and 5 bases from J, with 7 bases between. Based on the CDR3 plus reference TRBV19 and TRBJ2-5, the full variable domain is DGGITQSPKYLFRKEGQNVTLSCEQNLNHDAMYWYRQDPGQGLRLIYYSQIVNDFQKGDIAEGYSVSREKKESFPLTVTSAQKNPTAFYLCASSMMGETQYFGPGTRLLVL.

The V gene is TRBV11-2, the J gene TRBJ2-7; 7 bases are shared with TRBD2. Per germline, CDR1 SGHAT and CDR2 FQNNGV. The CDR3 loop spans 14 amino acids. Trimming removed 0 bases from V and 4 bases from J; junction bases left unmatched: 3. The CDR3 DNA reads as TGTGCCAGCAGCTTAGAAGCGGGATTGTACGAGCAGTACTTC. This codes for CASSLEAGLYEQYF.

This clonotype has at least ten counts. J is TRBJ1-4 and V is TRBV4-1, with a weak D call TRBD1 (6 bases). This CDR3 contains 16 residues. From germline, CDR1 is MGHRA and CDR2 YSYEKL. V was pared by 0 bases and J by 5 bases, with 13 bases between. CDR3 in DNA: TGCGCCAGCAGCCAAGATTACGAAGGGGGAAATGAAAAACTGTTTTTT. Its translation is CASSQDYEGGNEKLFF.

This clonotype came up a few times. This chain connects TRBV28 to TRBJ2-7; D ambiguous. This CDR3 has 13 residues. Germline CDR1 is MDHEN and CDR2 is SYDVKM. Between the trimmed V and J ends, which lost 4 bases and 0 bases, there was a span of 7 bases. CDR3 nucleotides: TGTGCCAGCAGTTCCGAGCCCTCCTACGAGCAGTACTTC. Protein product: CASSSEPSYEQYF.

This chain links TRBV7-9 with TRBJ1-1; D is unclear. CDR1 is SEHNR, CDR2 FQNEAQ, per germline (reference sequence). V lost 10 bases, J lost 1 base, and 10 bases lay in between. This CDR3 comprises 12 residues. CDR3 DNA sequence: TGTGCCACCCGGTACACGAACACTGAAGCTTTCTTT. Its translation is CATRYTNTEAFF. Using reference TRBV7-9 and TRBJ1-1 for the parts outside the CDR3, the full variable domain is DTGVSQNPRHKITKRGQNVTFRCDPISEHNRLYWYRQTLGQGPEFLTYFQNEAQLEKSRLLSDRFSAERPKGSFSTLEIQRTEQGDSAMYLCATRYTNTEAFFGQGTRLTVV.

This chain connects TRBV24-1 to TRBJ2-1; 15 nucleotides match TRBD2. V gave up 2 bases and J gave up 8 bases; unmatched junction bases: 6. This CDR3 spans 17 amino acids. Germline CDR1 reads KGHDR; CDR2 reads SFDVKD. CDR3 nucleotide sequence: TGTGCCACCAGTGATTCGGGACTAGCGGGGGGCCTGGATGAGCAGTTCTTC. It specifies CATSDSGLAGGLDEQFF.

This clonotype turned up a few times. The CDR3 loop is CATSRELAGGNEQYF. The CDR3 DNA follows: TGTGCCACCAGCAGAGAACTAGCGGGGGGGAACGAGCAGTACTTC. J is TRBJ2-7 and V is TRBV15, with TRBD2 matching over 13 bases. The CDR3 is made up of 15 amino acids. Per germline, CDR1 LNHNV and CDR2 YYDKDF (reference sequence). V gave up 0 bases and J gave up 5 bases; unmatched junction bases: 1.

This clonotype appeared many times. The V gene is TRBV6-1, the J gene TRBJ2-7; 8 nucleotides agree with TRBD2. This CDR3 has 14 amino acids. With V trimmed by 7 bases and J by 2 bases, 7 bases remained unmatched. Germline values: CDR1 MNHNS, CDR2 SASEGT. The CDR3 sequence is CASTTGGVAYEQYF. CDR3 DNA: TGTGCCAGCACCACGGGAGGGGTCGCCTACGAGCAGTACTTC.

Only a few counts were recorded for this clonotype. The V and J genes are TRBV4-1 and TRBJ2-2; 11 bases agree with TRBD1. Germline V lookup: CDR1 MGHRA, CDR2 YSYEKL. CDR3 length: 16 residues. The ends lost 2 bases at V and 5 bases at J; junction bases unmatched: 4. In DNA, the CDR3 is TGCGCCAGCAGCCAATGGGGGACAGGGGGGACCGGGGAGCTGTTTTTT. It translates to CASSQWGTGGTGELFF.

This clonotype was recorded a few times. This sequence joins TRBV7-3 and TRBJ2-3, with D perhaps TRBD2 (6 bases). The CDR3 length is 15 residues. The germline V and J ends were trimmed by 5 bases and 2 bases, with 14 bases remaining between them. From germline, CDR1 is SGHTA and CDR2 FQGTGA. CDR3 DNA: TGTGCCAGCAGCCGCGGGGTACAGACCACAGATACGCAGTATTTT. As protein: CASSRGVQTTDTQYF.

V usage is TRBV20-1 and J usage is TRBJ2-1; D is undetermined. The CDR3 contains 11 residues. Trimming shortened V by 3 bases and J by 6 bases, and 6 bases separated the two germline ends. Germline loops: CDR1 DFQATT, CDR2 SNEGSKA (reference sequence). The CDR3 DNA reads as TGCAGTGCTAGGGTTCTCAATGAGCAGTTCTTC. This codes for CSARVLNEQFF.

Only a few counts were recorded for this clonotype. The V call is TRBV15, the J call TRBJ2-1, with D possibly TRBD2 on 7 matching bases. The CDR3 sequence is 16 residues long. The germline V gene encodes CDR1 LNHNV and CDR2 YYDKDF (reference sequence). V was pared by 4 bases and J by 8 bases, with 21 bases between. The CDR3 nucleotides read TGTGCCACCAGCAATCCAAGGGGGGGCTTTAGGGATGAGCAGTTCTTC. Protein sequence: CATSNPRGGFRDEQFF.

The gene calls are TRBV2 and TRBJ2-3, with 16 positions matching TRBD2. CDR1 and CDR2 (germline): SNHLY, FYNNEI. The CDR3 runs to 19 residues. V was pared by 6 bases and J by 1 base, with 10 bases of the junction left unmatched. CDR3 residues: CASRQPGLAGGPGTDTQYF. The CDR3 DNA sequence: TGTGCCAGCAGGCAACCGGGACTAGCGGGGGGGCCGGGCACAGATACGCAGTATTTT.

This clonotype was seen a handful of times. The gene calls are TRBV10-3 and TRBJ2-3; perhaps TRBD2 as D (6 bases). Germline V gene sequence: CDR1 ENHRY, CDR2 SYGVKD. Trimming stripped 10 bases from V and 0 bases from J, with 14 bases between. The CDR3 totals 14 residues. The CDR3 reads CATLPGGSTDTQYF. The CDR3, as DNA: TGTGCCACCCTCCCCGGGGGAAGCACAGATACGCAGTATTTT.

At least ten counts were recorded for this clonotype. V usage is TRBV4-3 and J usage is TRBJ2-7; 8 bases agree with TRBD1. The CDR3 is 15 residues long. CDR1 and CDR2 from the germline V gene are LGHNA and YSLEER. Germline trimming cut 0 bases from V and 4 bases from J; bases unmatched to any gene: 5. CDR3 in DNA: TGCGCCAGCAGCCAAGATCCAGGGGGCCTTTACGAGCAGTACTTC. This translates into CASSQDPGGLYEQYF.

J is TRBJ2-1 and V is TRBV7-2; D is uncertain. Trimming removed 2 bases from V and 6 bases from J, with 11 bases in between. Germline CDR1 reads SGHTA; CDR2 reads FQGNSA. The CDR3 spans 14 residues. CDR3 sequence (DNA): TGTGCCAGCAGCTTAAATCTGGCGAGCAATGAGCAGTTCTTC. As protein: CASSLNLASNEQFF.

The table lists this clonotype with a few counts. The chain joins TRBV3-1 to TRBJ2-4, with 10 bases matching TRBD2. The ends lost 10 bases at V and 6 bases at J; junction bases unmatched: 9. In germline, CDR1 is LGHDT, CDR2 YNNKEL (reference sequence). This CDR3 spans 14 amino acids. The CDR3 DNA reads as TGTGCCACCGCAAGCGGGGGGGCTGGAAACATTCAGTACTTC. This gives the protein CATASGGAGNIQYF.

This clonotype was seen at least ten times. The chain couples TRBV29-1 to TRBJ2-7, with D unresolved. The CDR3 has 11 residues. Germline V gene sequence: CDR1 SQVTM, CDR2 ANQGSEA. Trimming took off 4 bases at V and 2 bases at J, with 6 bases between the two ends. This chain's CDR3 is CSVAGAYEQYF. The CDR3 nucleotides read TGCAGCGTTGCTGGGGCCTACGAGCAGTACTTC.

The chain couples TRBV27 to TRBJ1-2, with 8 positions matching TRBD1. The V and J ends lost 5 bases and 5 bases, in that order; junction bases with no gene match: 7. Germline lookup yields CDR1 MNHEY and CDR2 SMNVEV (reference sequence). This CDR3 region has 14 residues. Here the CDR3 reads CASSNLDRGYGYTF. The CDR3 DNA reads as TGTGCCAGCAGTAACCTTGACAGGGGTTATGGCTACACCTTC.

J is TRBJ2-1 and V is TRBV3-1; no reliable D call. CDR1 is LGHDT and CDR2 is YNNKEL in the germline V gene (reference sequence). Trimming removed 3 bases from V and 7 bases from J, with 10 bases in between. The CDR3 is made up of 13 amino acids. The CDR3 sequence: CASSHLDRNEQFF. For the CDR3, the DNA is TGTGCCAGCAGCCACCTAGACCGGAATGAGCAGTTCTTC.

The sample holds a few counts of this clonotype. The chain recombines TRBV12-3 or TRBV12-4 with TRBJ2-7; D perhaps matches TRBD1 (6 bases). The CDR3 runs 15 residues. The ends were cut back, 3 bases at V and 3 bases at J, with 15 bases in the middle. The chain's CDR3 is CASSFPRDKRYEQYF. CDR3 nucleotide sequence: TGTGCCAGCAGTTTTCCCCGGGACAAGCGCTACGAGCAGTACTTC.

This clonotype appeared many times. The rearrangement uses TRBV5-1 and TRBJ2-7; D is perhaps TRBD1 (6 bases). Germline V gene lookup returns CDR1 SGHRS and CDR2 YFSETQ. The V end lost 2 bases, the J end lost 0 bases, and 15 bases lay between the germline ends. There are 16 residues in the CDR3. CDR3 sequence: CASSFYRDPSSYEQYF. The CDR3 nucleotides are TGCGCCAGCAGCTTCTACAGGGATCCGAGCTCCTACGAGCAGTACTTC.

This clonotype occurred many times. The chain joins TRBV15 to TRBJ2-5; D remains unclear. V was cut by 0 bases and J by 6 bases, with 11 bases left in between. CDR1 and CDR2 from the germline V gene are LNHNV and YYDKDF (reference sequence). This CDR3 spans 14 amino acids. The CDR3 DNA reads as TGTGCCACCAGCAGAGAAAACAGAGAAAAGACCCAGTACTTC. Protein sequence: CATSRENREKTQYF.

This sequence joins TRBV29-1 and TRBJ2-5; possibly TRBD1 or TRBD2 for D (6 bases each). Germline CDR1 reads SQVTM; CDR2 reads ANQGSEA. The V end lost 5 bases, the J end lost 1 base, and 11 bases lay between the germline ends. The CDR3 contains 13 residues. The CDR3 spells CSVLSGAQETQYF. Here the CDR3 DNA reads TGCAGCGTTTTGTCGGGGGCCCAAGAGACCCAGTACTTC.

This clonotype occurred a few times. The chain is built from TRBV7-9 and TRBJ2-1; D is perhaps TRBD1 (6 bases). The CDR3 runs to 14 residues. V was shortened by 7 bases and J by 3 bases, with 13 bases between the two germline ends. Germline V gene lookup returns CDR1 SEHNR and CDR2 FQNEAQ (reference sequence). The CDR3 here is CASIRGLGYNEQFF. CDR3 DNA: TGTGCCAGCATCAGGGGATTGGGCTACAATGAGCAGTTCTTC.

The chain has TRBV27 and TRBJ2-1, with 9 bases identical to TRBD1. V lost 3 bases to trimming and J lost 7 bases; unmatched junction nucleotides: 10. Germline V gives CDR1 MNHEY, CDR2 SMNVEV (reference sequence). CDR3 length: 16 residues. The CDR3 here is CASSLVRDRARNEQFF. CDR3 bases: TGTGCCAGCAGTTTGGTCCGGGACAGGGCGCGTAATGAGCAGTTCTTC.

In its sample, this clonotype was seen many times. CDR3 in DNA: TGCGCCAGCAGCTTGTCTGAGTGGGGCTCCTACAATGAGCAGTTCTTC. Translated, it gives CASSLSEWGSYNEQFF. V gene TRBV5-1 combines with J gene TRBJ2-1; D is uncertain. The germline V and J ends were trimmed by 1 base and 0 bases, with 11 bases remaining between them. There are 16 residues in the CDR3. Germline values: CDR1 SGHRS, CDR2 YFSETQ.

The table lists this clonotype with a few counts. This chain uses TRBV18 with TRBJ2-1; D may be TRBD2 (5 bases). This CDR3 has 12 amino acids. With 3 bases removed from V and 9 bases from J, the gap between germline ends came to 9 bases. In germline, CDR1 is KGHSH, CDR2 LQKENI. The CDR3 sequence is CASSPLEGEQFF. The CDR3 DNA reads TGTGCCAGCTCACCCCTTGAGGGTGAGCAGTTCTTC.